The 22 T cell receptor beta chains given below trace back to one sample, sequenced in a study of PD-1 blockade in classical Hodgkin lymphoma. Profiled with immunoSEQ multiplex PCR; TCRdb holds only in-frame clones, not every one. The repertoire holds about 26,000 clones, with 67% as singletons. Each of the patients experienced relapse following autologous stem cell transplantation, and their brentuximab vedotin exposure differed. Sample: peripheral blood mononuclear cells (PBMCs), taken before the second cycle of nivolumab. All receptors come from a human donor with classical Hodgkin lymphoma.

The J gene is TRBJ2-1, the V gene TRBV30; the match to TRBD2 covers 14 bases. This CDR3 region has 18 residues. The V and J ends lost 0 bases and 3 bases, in that order; junction bases with no gene match: 7. Germline V gives CDR1 GTSNPN, CDR2 SVGIG (reference sequence). Here the CDR3 DNA reads TGTGCCTGGAGTGTACCGAGACTAGCGGGAGGGCTCTACAATGAGCAGTTCTTC. Translation: CAWSVPRLAGGLYNEQFF. Drawing the rest from reference TRBV30 and TRBJ2-1, the complete variable domain is SQTIHQWPATLVQPVGSPLSLECTVEGTSNPNLYWYRQAAGRGLQLLFYSVGIGQISSEVPQNLSASRPQDRQFILSSKKLLLSDSGFYLCAWSVPRLAGGLYNEQFFGPGTRLTVL.

The chain links TRBV28 to TRBJ1-1; D gene ambiguous. Trimming stripped 6 bases from V and 0 bases from J, with 14 bases between. From germline, CDR1 is MDHEN and CDR2 SYDVKM. CDR3 size: 15 residues. This chain's CDR3 is CASRTHAVMNTEAFF. The CDR3 coding sequence is TGTGCCAGCAGAACCCATGCCGTCATGAACACTGAAGCTTTCTTT.

This clone was seen a few times. This sequence joins TRBV11-2 and TRBJ2-1; D is undetermined. Germline V gene lookup returns CDR1 SGHAT and CDR2 FQNNGV. The CDR3 is 14 amino acids. V was shortened by 5 bases and J by 0 bases, with 8 bases between the two germline ends. This chain's CDR3 is CASSTASSYNEQFF. The CDR3 coding sequence is TGTGCCAGCAGCACAGCTAGCTCCTACAATGAGCAGTTCTTC. The full variable domain, with the rest looked up from reference TRBV11-2 and TRBJ2-1, is EAGVAQSPRYKIIEKRQSVAFWCNPISGHATLYWYQQILGQGPKLLIQFQNNGVVDDSQLPKDRFSAERLKGVDSTLKIQPAKLEDSAVYLCASSTASSYNEQFFGPGTRLTVL.

The chain is built from TRBV5-1 and TRBJ1-1; D remains unclear. In germline, CDR1 is SGHRS, CDR2 YFSETQ. The CDR3 has 16 residues. Trimming removed 0 bases at V and 0 bases at J, with 12 bases between. The CDR3 is CASSLGRPGMNTEAFF. Here the CDR3 DNA reads TGCGCCAGCAGCTTGGGACGGCCTGGAATGAACACTGAAGCTTTCTTT.

This sequence joins TRBV7-9 and TRBJ1-4; weak D call: TRBD1 (5 bases). The CDR3 loop spans 16 amino acids. Germline values: CDR1 SEHNR, CDR2 FQNEAQ (reference sequence). Trimming removed 5 bases from V and 4 bases from J, with 17 bases in between. CDR3 bases: TGTGCCAGCAGCCCCGACAGTGTAACTCGTAATGAAAAACTGTTTTTT. Translating gives CASSPDSVTRNEKLFF.

The chain links TRBV14 to TRBJ2-2; TRBD2 aligns across 10 bases. The ends lost 2 bases at V and 1 base at J; junction bases unmatched: 1. CDR3 size: 16 residues. Looked up from germline, CDR1 is SGHDN and CDR2 is FVKESK. CDR3 protein: CASSQRTSGNTGELFF. In DNA, the CDR3 is TGTGCCAGCAGCCAAAGGACTAGCGGGAACACCGGGGAGCTGTTTTTT.

The J gene is TRBJ1-6, the V gene TRBV19, with D possibly matching TRBD1 (5 bases). There are 13 residues in the CDR3. Trimming removed 0 bases from V and 11 bases from J, with 8 bases in between. From germline, CDR1 is LNHDA and CDR2 SQIVND (reference sequence). The CDR3 sequence: CASSIEEGTPLHF. In DNA, the CDR3 is TGTGCCAGTAGTATAGAGGAGGGGACACCCCTCCACTTT. The entire variable domain, with the rest obtained from reference TRBV19 and TRBJ1-6, is as follows: DGGITQSPKYLFRKEGQNVTLSCEQNLNHDAMYWYRQDPGQGLRLIYYSQIVNDFQKGDIAEGYSVSREKKESFPLTVTSAQKNPTAFYLCASSIEEGTPLHFGNGTRLTVT.

By proportion, this clone is medium-sized. The V call is TRBV10-3, the J call TRBJ2-3, with 7 nucleotides matching TRBD2. Looked up from germline, CDR1 is ENHRY and CDR2 is SYGVKD. V lost 7 bases, J lost 0 bases, and 4 bases stayed unmatched. The CDR3 is 14 residues long. DNA for the CDR3: TGTGCCATCACCCCAGCGGGGAGCACAGATACGCAGTATTTT. This gives the protein CAITPAGSTDTQYF.

The chain links TRBV7-3 to TRBJ1-1, with D unclear. The length of the CDR3 is 13 residues. Germline V gene lookup returns CDR1 SGHTA and CDR2 FQGTGA. Trimming removed 1 base at V and 4 bases at J, with 7 bases between. Here the CDR3 reads CASSLREGTEAFF. CDR3 nucleotides: TGTGCCAGCAGCTTAAGGGAGGGCACTGAAGCTTTCTTT.

The chain is built from TRBV30 and TRBJ1-6, with TRBD1 as a possible D gene (6 bases). V was pared by 1 base and J by 7 bases, with 14 bases between. The CDR3 has 15 residues. CDR1 and CDR2 from the germline V gene are GTSNPN and SVGIG (reference sequence). DNA of the CDR3: TGTGCCTGGAGTGCCCCGGACAGCTTGAATTCACCCCTCCACTTT. This codes for CAWSAPDSLNSPLHF.

This clone was seen only a few times. The rearrangement uses TRBV7-7 and TRBJ2-7, with D tentatively TRBD1 (6 bases). Germline CDR1 reads SSHAT; CDR2 reads FNYEAQ (reference sequence). Trimming took 5 bases from V and 2 from J, leaving 13 bases between them. The length of the CDR3 is 14 residues. Here the CDR3 reads CASSRQADPYEQYF. The CDR3 DNA is TGTGCCAGCAGCCGACAGGCAGACCCCTACGAGCAGTACTTC.

The chain links TRBV28 to TRBJ1-1; perhaps TRBD1 as D (5 bases). The CDR3 has 16 amino acids. Germline V lookup: CDR1 MDHEN, CDR2 SYDVKM. Trimming took 4 bases from V and 4 from J, leaving 19 bases between them. The CDR3 sequence: CASSSPSPLRGTEAFF. CDR3 bases: TGTGCCAGCAGTTCCCCGAGCCCTTTGAGGGGCACTGAAGCTTTCTTT.

In its sample, this clone was seen a few times. This chain joins TRBV10-3 and TRBJ1-5; D gene unclear. The CDR3 runs 12 residues. V lost 7 bases and J lost 9, with 13 bases in between. Germline loops: CDR1 ENHRY, CDR2 SYGVKD. The CDR3 region is CAIKDSAGPQHF. DNA of the CDR3: TGTGCCATCAAGGACTCAGCCGGGCCCCAGCATTTT.

This chain links TRBV19 with TRBJ1-4; D not resolved. The V end lost 8 bases, the J end lost 5 bases, and 12 bases lay between the germline ends. This CDR3 is 13 amino acids long. Germline V gene lookup returns CDR1 LNHDA and CDR2 SQIVND (reference sequence). CDR3 loop: CASRAAPNEKLFF. The DNA for the CDR3 is TGTGCCAGTCGGGCAGCACCAAATGAAAAACTGTTTTTT.

This rearrangement joins TRBV29-1 to TRBJ2-3; D remains unclear. Germline lookup yields CDR1 SQVTM and CDR2 ANQGSEA. CDR3 length: 11 residues. Trimming cost V 7 bases and J 3 bases, with 8 bases left between them. The CDR3 loop reads CSAGGTDTQYF. The CDR3, as DNA: TGCAGCGCTGGTGGGACAGATACGCAGTATTTT.

The CDR3 DNA reads as TGTGCCAGCACCCTCAGCGGGGGGTATCCTGAAGCTTTCTTT. Residues: CASTLSGGYPEAFF. The chain employs TRBV6-1 and TRBJ1-1; D perhaps matches TRBD1 (5 bases). Germline CDR1 is MNHNS and CDR2 is SASEGT. Trimming removed 7 bases from V and 6 bases from J, with 18 bases in between. This CDR3 region has 14 residues.

J is TRBJ2-2 and V is TRBV4-2; no firm D call. The V gene lost 0 bases and the J gene lost 3 bases, with 5 bases spanning the gap. The CDR3 extends over 14 amino acids. The germline CDR1 and CDR2 sequences are LGHNA and YNFKEQ. The CDR3 region is CASSQDQDTGELFF. The CDR3 nucleotides are TGTGCCAGCAGCCAAGACCAGGACACCGGGGAGCTGTTTTTT.

This sequence joins TRBV9 and TRBJ2-5; no reliable D call. The CDR3 has 14 amino acids. The V end was cut by 4 bases, the J end by 1 base, with 11 bases between. Germline V gives CDR1 SGDLS, CDR2 YYNGEE. The CDR3 DNA reads as TGTGCCAGCAGCTTGCCGGGCTTCCAAGAGACCCAGTACTTC. This gives the protein CASSLPGFQETQYF.

In the case of this clone: A much larger clone differs from this one at a single base, so this may be a read error. The chain uses TRBV16 and TRBJ1-1; D possibly corresponds to TRBD1 (6 bases). The V end lost 5 bases, the J end lost 1 base, and 8 bases lay between the germline ends. Germline V gene lookup returns CDR1 KGHSY and CDR2 FQNENV. This CDR3 is 13 amino acids long. The CDR3 sequence: CASSSRGNTEAFF. DNA of the CDR3: TGTGCCAGCAGCTCCAGGGGGAACACTGAAGCTTTCTTT.

In its sample, this clone was seen once. V usage is TRBV18 and J usage is TRBJ2-1; D is ambiguous. CDR3 length equals 14 residues. V lost 6 bases to trimming and J lost 7 bases, with 16 bases between them. CDR1 and CDR2 (germline): KGHSH, LQKENI. The CDR3 sequence is CASSQLPVRNEQFF. The CDR3 bases are TGTGCCAGCTCCCAATTACCCGTGAGGAATGAGCAGTTCTTC.

This clone was observed a handful of times. This rearrangement joins TRBV21-1 to TRBJ2-1; the D segment call TRBD2 is taken from the table without a DNA check. TRBV21-1 has pseudogene status. The CDR3 sequence is 14 residues long. CDR3 bases: TGTGCCAGCATAAGGGACTCGGGCGGCAATGAGCAGTTCTTC. Translated, it gives CASIRDSGGNEQFF.

This chain links TRBV6-6 with TRBJ2-2; TRBD2 might be the D (5 bases). V lost 8 bases, J lost 5 bases, and 15 bases lay in between. Germline V gene lookup returns CDR1 MNHNY and CDR2 SVGAGI (reference sequence). CDR3 length: 14 amino acids. CDR3: CASGETQGTGELFF. CDR3 in DNA: TGTGCCAGCGGGGAGACGCAAGGGACCGGGGAGCTGTTTTTT.